This TCR beta chain stems from a study of T cell responses to AZD1222 COVID-19 vaccine. Study in general: Second-dose groups at about 4 or about 12 weeks were pooled.

Clones were sequenced by immunoSEQ multiplex PCR, and TCRdb holds only the in-frame ones, with some missing. Found here are 93,000 or so clones, about nine tenths of them singletons; the top ten hold about 50%. The CDR3 spans 14 residues. V lost 5 bases and J 2 bases, leaving 11 bases between the germline ends. Germline V gives CDR1 KGHDR, CDR2 SFDVKD. The rearrangement links TRBV24-1 to TRBJ1-2; no clear D gene. The sample here was peripheral blood, taken on day 0 of AZD1222 vaccination. The source of this sequence is an adult in good health. The CDR3: CATSGFGLNYGYTF. DNA for the CDR3: TGTGCCACCAGTGGATTTGGACTGAACTATGGCTACACCTTC.